These 32 T cell receptor beta chains came from one sample sequenced in a study of patients and donors after allogeneic stem cell transplantation. MiXCR, run by TCRdb on the RT-PCR reads, gives a single entry per CDR3 protein. The sample has some 960,000 distinct CDR3 sequences; over 15% are singletons. The sequencing input was blood, either unsorted or a sorted T cell fraction (not recorded which). The receptor source for this set is a human donor who was either an allogeneic HSCT recipient or a stem cell or donor lymphocyte infusion donor (not recorded which). It is not recorded whose cells these are; they may come from a transplant donor.

This clonotype was seen repeatedly, ten times or more. The J gene is TRBJ2-6, the V gene TRBV12-3 or TRBV12-4; 11 bases fit TRBD1. Germline trimming cut 6 bases from V and 0 bases from J; bases unmatched to any gene: 7. The CDR3 is 18 amino acids. The CDR3 DNA reads as TGTGCCAGCAGAGGGACAGGGGGGGGTAACTCTGGGGCCAACGTCCTGACTTTC. It yields the protein CASRGTGGGNSGANVLTF.

The J gene is TRBJ2-1, the V gene TRBV5-1; TRBD2 might be the D (6 bases). This CDR3 is 15 amino acids long. V was shortened by 4 bases and J by 7 bases, with 18 bases between the two germline ends. The germline V gene has CDR1 SGHRS and CDR2 YFSETQ. The CDR3 DNA is TGCGCCAGCAGCCACGGGAGCCGGGTGGGAAATGAGCAGTTCTTC. It specifies CASSHGSRVGNEQFF.

J is TRBJ2-7 and V is TRBV7-9; TRBD1 matches 9 bases. The CDR3 runs 15 residues. V gave up 3 bases and J gave up 9 bases; unmatched junction bases: 12. CDR1 is SEHNR and CDR2 is FQNEAQ in the germline V gene (reference sequence). The CDR3 nucleotides read TGTGCCAGCAGCTTGGCGGGACAGGGTTTCGTCGCGCAGTACTTC. It is translated as CASSLAGQGFVAQYF.

The V call is TRBV6-1, the J call TRBJ2-7, with 7 bases matching TRBD1. The CDR3 is 14 residues long. Germline V CDR1 and CDR2: MNHNS, SASEGT. After removal of 2 bases from V and 4 bases from J, the junction contained 5 bases not matched to a gene. CDR3 DNA: TGTGCCAGCAGTGAATTAAACAGGGGATACGAGCAGTACTTC. Protein product: CASSELNRGYEQYF.

This chain joins TRBV10-3 and TRBJ1-5; the D is unclear. Trimming shortened V by 6 bases and J by 0 bases, and 21 bases separated the two germline ends. This CDR3 is built from 18 residues. Germline assignment: CDR1 ENHRY and CDR2 SYGVKD. CDR3 protein: CAISPATGEAYSNQPQHF. Here the CDR3 DNA reads TGTGCCATCAGCCCAGCTACGGGCGAGGCCTATAGCAATCAGCCCCAGCATTTT.

This clonotype was picked up many times. The chain joins TRBV12-3 or TRBV12-4 to TRBJ1-1; possible D gene TRBD1, 6 bases. The CDR3 loop spans 12 amino acids. V lost 5 bases and J 4 bases, leaving 8 bases between the germline ends. Written as DNA, the CDR3 is TGTGCCAGCAGTACAGGGTTCACTGAAGCTTTCTTT. Protein sequence: CASSTGFTEAFF.

The gene calls are TRBV6-2 or TRBV6-3 and TRBJ1-1; maybe TRBD1 (5 bases). With 7 bases removed from V and 5 bases from J, the gap between germline ends came to 23 bases. The germline V gene encodes CDR1 MNHEY and CDR2 SVGEGT. The CDR3 consists of 16 residues. The CDR3 bases are TGTGCCAGCAAACAAGATTGGGAGGGGATTTCGACTGAAGCTTTCTTT. It specifies CASKQDWEGISTEAFF.

The chain recombines TRBV2 with TRBJ2-1; tentative D call: TRBD1 (5 bases). Germline CDR1 is SNHLY and CDR2 is FYNNEI. The CDR3 is 16 residues long. The V end lost 1 base, the J end lost 6 bases, and 16 bases lay between the germline ends. The CDR3 DNA follows: TGTGCCAGCAGTGAAGGACGTGGACAACCTCCCAATGAGCAGTTCTTC. Translation: CASSEGRGQPPNEQFF.

This clonotype occurred a few times. The chain links TRBV10-3 to TRBJ2-1; 11 bases map to TRBD1. After removal of 3 bases from V and 7 bases from J, the junction contained 8 bases not matched to a gene. The CDR3 has 16 amino acids. Germline V gives CDR1 ENHRY, CDR2 SYGVKD. The CDR3, as DNA: TGTGCCATCAGTGACCATGGACAGGGGGCGCCGAATGAGCAGTTCTTC. Protein sequence: CAISDHGQGAPNEQFF.

This clonotype was counted only a few times. This chain links TRBV4-3 with TRBJ2-5; maybe TRBD1 (6 bases). CDR1 LGHNA and CDR2 YSLEER come from the germline V gene. The CDR3 runs 18 residues. V was pared by 0 bases and J by 2 bases, with 19 bases between. The CDR3 coding sequence is TGCGCCAGCAGCCAAGATCGGATGGGGGCAGGGTTACAAGAGACCCAGTACTTC. It encodes CASSQDRMGAGLQETQYF.

This clonotype was picked up many times. Its ends do not fully match the called genes, so a read error is possible. The CDR3 reads CASSQVAGGYNEQFF. The CDR3 DNA is TGTGCCAGCAGTCAAGTAGCGGGGGGTTACAATGAGCAGTTCTTC. This chain connects TRBV14 to TRBJ2-1; 10 nucleotides agree with TRBD2. The CDR3 is 15 amino acids. Germline V CDR1 and CDR2: SGHDN, FVKESK.

In its sample, this clonotype was seen a few times. The chain joins TRBV29-1 to TRBJ2-1; D gene ambiguous. The V end lost 3 bases, the J end lost 7 bases, and 13 bases lay between the germline ends. Germline V CDR1 and CDR2: SQVTM, ANQGSEA. CDR3 length: 13 amino acids. The CDR3 region is CSVDLGSRNEQFF. In DNA form, the CDR3 reads TGCAGCGTTGATCTGGGATCAAGGAATGAGCAGTTCTTC.

The chain is built from TRBV7-3 and TRBJ2-3, with TRBD1 matching 7 bases. The CDR3 extends over 15 amino acids. V shed 2 bases, J shed 5 bases, and the junction held 7 bases outside the gene matches. In germline, CDR1 is SGHTA, CDR2 FQGTGA. The CDR3 region is CASSLAGTAGDTQYF. For the CDR3, the DNA is TGTGCCAGCAGCTTAGCCGGGACAGCCGGAGATACGCAGTATTTT.

This chain uses TRBV5-1 with TRBJ1-1; possible D gene TRBD1, 5 bases. The CDR3 totals 14 residues. Germline V gene sequence: CDR1 SGHRS, CDR2 YFSETQ. V shed 4 bases and J shed 1 base, with 11 bases lying between them. The CDR3 sequence is CASSGGRANTEAFF. The CDR3 nucleotides read TGCGCCAGCAGCGGGGGACGGGCGAACACTGAAGCTTTCTTT.

The chain links TRBV29-1 to TRBJ1-1; possible D gene TRBD1, 5 bases. V lost 3 bases and J lost 4, with 6 bases in between. CDR1 is SQVTM, CDR2 ANQGSEA, per germline. This CDR3 has 11 amino acids. The CDR3 bases are TGCAGCGTTGAGGGGCCCACTGAAGCTTTCTTT. Amino acids: CSVEGPTEAFF.

The chain carries TRBV20-1 and TRBJ2-7, with TRBD1 matching over 7 bases. The J segment lost 6 bases and the V segment lost 6 bases, leaving 8 bases of the junction unmatched. The CDR3 runs 12 residues. The germline CDR1 and CDR2 sequences are DFQATT and SNEGSKA (reference sequence). This chain's CDR3 is CSATTTGAEQYF. The DNA for the CDR3 is TGCAGTGCCACCACCACAGGGGCCGAGCAGTACTTC.

This clonotype was seen a handful of times. The V gene is TRBV7-3, the J gene TRBJ1-1, with TRBD1 identical over 11 bases. Looked up from germline, CDR1 is SGHTA and CDR2 is FQGTGA. V shed 5 bases and J 6 bases; nucleotides not matched to a gene: 8. This CDR3 comprises 15 residues. The CDR3 protein is CASSEVPGQGAEAFF. The CDR3 DNA reads as TGTGCCAGCAGCGAGGTTCCGGGACAGGGGGCTGAAGCTTTCTTT.

The chain employs TRBV6-5 and TRBJ1-1, with no clear D. The CDR3 covers 11 residues. Per the germline V gene, CDR1 is MNHEY and CDR2 is SVGAGI. Trimming took 8 bases from V and 8 from J, leaving 12 bases between them. The CDR3 loop reads CASLGRAEAFF. CDR3 nucleotides: TGTGCCAGCTTAGGCAGAGCAGAAGCTTTCTTT.

The V gene is TRBV2, the J gene TRBJ2-1; 10 bases are a match to TRBD2. The CDR3 is made up of 14 amino acids. The germline gives CDR1 SNHLY, CDR2 FYNNEI. J was trimmed by 4 bases and V by 7 bases; bases with no gene match: 4. The CDR3 sequence: CASKAGGLYNEQFF. In DNA form, the CDR3 reads TGTGCCAGCAAAGCGGGGGGGCTGTACAATGAGCAGTTCTTC.

This clonotype occurred a few times. Here the CDR3 reads CSAPGDRETQYF. CDR3 nucleotides: TGCAGTGCCCCGGGAGATCGAGAGACCCAGTACTTC. The rearrangement uses TRBV20-1 and TRBJ2-5; D might be TRBD2 (6 bases). The germline V gene encodes CDR1 DFQATT and CDR2 SNEGSKA (reference sequence). The CDR3 extends over 12 amino acids. V gave up 6 bases and J gave up 4 bases, with 12 bases separating them.

Only a few counts were recorded for this clonotype. The rearrangement uses TRBV7-9 and TRBJ1-2; 10 nucleotides line up with TRBD1. V shed 5 bases and J 8 bases; nucleotides not matched to a gene: 8. The CDR3 is made up of 14 amino acids. CDR1 and CDR2 (germline): SEHNR, FQNEAQ (reference sequence). The DNA of the CDR3 is TGTGCCAGCAGCGCCTCCGGGACAGGGGTCGGCTACACCTTC. This sequence encodes CASSASGTGVGYTF.

The rearrangement links TRBV20-1 to TRBJ2-3, with TRBD2 identical over 9 bases. Germline CDR1 DFQATT, CDR2 SNEGSKA (reference sequence). V was clipped by 6 bases and J by 8 bases; unmatched bases: 15. The CDR3 consists of 15 residues. CDR3 sequence reads: CSALPVVAGVLTQYF. Here the CDR3 DNA reads TGCAGTGCCCTCCCCGTAGTAGCGGGAGTCCTTACGCAGTATTTT.

V and J are TRBV9 and TRBJ2-3, with D perhaps TRBD2 (5 bases). Germline-derived CDR1 and CDR2 are SGDLS and YYNGEE. V was pared by 3 bases and J by 11 bases, with 16 bases between. The CDR3 extends over 13 amino acids. This chain's CDR3 is CASSAGSGVMQYF. As DNA, the CDR3 is TGTGCCAGCAGCGCCGGCTCCGGGGTTATGCAGTATTTT.

The genes are TRBV30 and TRBJ2-1, with D tentatively TRBD2 (5 bases). Trimming pared 0 bases from V and 0 bases from J, leaving 12 bases between. This CDR3 contains 16 residues. Germline V lookup: CDR1 GTSNPN, CDR2 SVGIG (reference sequence). CDR3 loop: CAWSVRRVTSYNEQFF. CDR3 nucleotides: TGTGCCTGGAGTGTGCGGCGGGTCACCTCCTACAATGAGCAGTTCTTC.

The sample holds a few counts of this clonotype. The chain employs TRBV6-5 and TRBJ2-5; TRBD2 matches at 10 bases. This CDR3 is 15 amino acids long. V shed 4 bases, J shed 2 bases, and the junction held 4 bases outside the gene matches. Germline CDR1 is MNHEY and CDR2 is SVGAGI. The CDR3 region has the DNA TGTGCCAGCAGTTCAGGACTAGCGGAACAAGAGACCCAGTACTTC. It encodes CASSSGLAEQETQYF.

This clonotype showed up just a few times. The gene calls are TRBV20-1 and TRBJ2-3; D remains ambiguous. The germline V and J ends were trimmed by 2 bases and 1 base, with 22 bases remaining between them. From germline, CDR1 is DFQATT and CDR2 SNEGSKA (reference sequence). The CDR3 runs to 18 residues. The CDR3 coding sequence is TGCAGTGCTAGACGTAACCGAGACTCCGTTTGGGGCACAGATACGCAGTATTTT. As protein: CSARRNRDSVWGTDTQYF.

The sample holds a few counts of this clonotype. The chain joins TRBV20-1 to TRBJ2-7, with D unresolved. V was cut by 0 bases and J by 0 bases, with 6 bases left in between. CDR1 DFQATT and CDR2 SNEGSKA come from the germline V gene (reference sequence). CDR3 length equals 13 residues. CDR3 DNA: TGCAGTGCTAGAGAGCTGGGCTCCTACGAGCAGTACTTC. Protein: CSARELGSYEQYF.

This clonotype was seen a few times. The rearrangement uses TRBV20-1 and TRBJ1-1, with a possible D match to TRBD1 (5 bases). The ends were cut back, 4 bases at V and 1 base at J, with 13 bases in the middle. Germline V gives CDR1 DFQATT, CDR2 SNEGSKA (reference sequence). The length of the CDR3 is 14 residues. The CDR3 loop is CSAIAGWKNTEAFF. CDR3 sequence (DNA): TGCAGTGCTATCGCAGGGTGGAAGAACACTGAAGCTTTCTTT.

Ten or more counts support this clonotype. This chain links TRBV18 with TRBJ2-7, with D possibly TRBD2 on 5 matching bases. V lost 0 bases and J lost 2, with 11 bases in between. This CDR3 is 15 amino acids long. Germline CDR1 KGHSH, CDR2 LQKENI. The CDR3 sequence is CASSPPGALTYEQYF. The CDR3 DNA is TGTGCCAGCTCACCACCGGGAGCCTTAACCTACGAGCAGTACTTC. Together with reference TRBV18 and TRBJ2-7, the CDR3 gives the full variable domain: NAGVMQNPRHLVRRRGQEARLRCSPMKGHSHVYWYRQLPEEGLKFMVYLQKENIIDESGMPKERFSAEFPKEGPSILRIQQVVRGDSAAYFCASSPPGALTYEQYFGPGTRLTVT.

The chain is built from TRBV12-3 or TRBV12-4 and TRBJ2-2; 8 bases line up with TRBD2. This CDR3 has 19 amino acids. Germline trimming cut 8 bases from V and 0 bases from J; bases unmatched to any gene: 17. In DNA form, the CDR3 reads TGTGCCAGCCTTGGGGCTGGGAGCGGGGGCCTCCCGAACACCGGGGAGCTGTTTTTT. Translation gives CASLGAGSGGLPNTGELFF.

The J gene is TRBJ2-1, the V gene TRBV20-1; TRBD2 matches at 11 bases. Trimming took 3 bases from V and 2 from J; bases not matched to a gene: 3. There are 15 residues in the CDR3. The germline V gene has CDR1 DFQATT and CDR2 SNEGSKA (reference sequence). The CDR3 DNA follows: TGCAGTGCTAGTCCTAGCGGGGGGCCCTACAATGAGCAGTTCTTC. Translating it yields CSASPSGGPYNEQFF.

The genes are TRBV7-9 and TRBJ2-4; no reliable D call. The ends were cut back, 1 base at V and 8 bases at J, with 21 bases in the middle. The CDR3 is 17 residues long. Germline V gives CDR1 SEHNR, CDR2 FQNEAQ (reference sequence). CDR3 protein: CASSLDSPLSWEDIQYF. CDR3 in DNA: TGTGCCAGCAGCTTAGATTCTCCGTTGAGCTGGGAAGACATTCAGTACTTC.